The 12 T cell receptor beta chains below all came from one sample that was sequenced in a study of identical twins. TCRdb processed the 5' RACE reads anew with MiXCR; each CDR3 protein has one entry. The sample includes about 550,000 distinct CDR3 sequences, 20% to 25% of them seen just once. This sample also belongs to another study, concerning yellow fever vaccine responses in identical twins.

Sequenced sample: CD4+ T cells sorted from blood. All receptors come from a woman under 30 in good health.

V and J are TRBV20-1 and TRBJ2-7; the match to TRBD2 covers 10 bases. V lost 3 bases to trimming and J lost 3 bases; unmatched junction nucleotides: 5. This CDR3 is 14 amino acids long. Germline V gives CDR1 DFQATT, CDR2 SNEGSKA (reference sequence). CDR3: CSASAPSGSYEQYF. The CDR3 bases are TGCAGTGCTAGCGCGCCTAGCGGGAGCTACGAGCAGTACTTC.

This clonotype occurred a few times. The chain uses TRBV12-3 or TRBV12-4 and TRBJ2-4; perhaps TRBD2 as D (5 bases). The CDR3 is made up of 15 amino acids. The V and J ends lost 6 bases and 7 bases respectively, with 19 bases between them. CDR3 in amino acids: CASSPPLGVRNIQYF. Written as DNA, the CDR3 is TGTGCCAGCAGCCCCCCACTCGGGGTGAGGAACATTCAGTACTTC.

The chain carries TRBV5-1 and TRBJ2-5; maybe TRBD1 (5 bases). Germline lookup yields CDR1 SGHRS and CDR2 YFSETQ. The length of the CDR3 is 14 residues. The V and J ends lost 3 bases and 5 bases respectively, with 14 bases between them. CDR3 region: CASSSNPKGETQYF. The DNA of the CDR3 is TGCGCCAGCAGCTCGAACCCGAAGGGGGAGACCCAGTACTTC.

The table lists this clonotype with many counts. This rearrangement joins TRBV7-9 to TRBJ1-2; no clear D. V lost 2 bases to trimming and J lost 8 bases, with 15 bases between them. Germline CDR1 SEHNR, CDR2 FQNEAQ (reference sequence). The length of the CDR3 is 14 residues. The CDR3: CASSLPPRSWGYTF. Here the CDR3 DNA reads TGTGCCAGCAGCTTACCTCCCCGGTCCTGGGGCTACACCTTC.

The chain links TRBV20-1 to TRBJ1-1, with unresolved D. CDR1 DFQATT and CDR2 SNEGSKA come from the germline V gene (reference sequence). The length of the CDR3 is 11 residues. Between the trimmed V and J ends, which lost 2 bases and 2 bases, there was a span of 3 bases. The CDR3 region has the DNA TGCAGTGCTAGAAGCAACACTGAAGCTTTCTTT. It yields the protein CSARSNTEAFF.

Here the CDR3 DNA reads TGCGCCAGCAGCTTTACTTACGGGGATTCACCCCTCCACTTT. Amino acid sequence: CASSFTYGDSPLHF. V usage is TRBV5-1 and J usage is TRBJ1-6; D not resolved. This CDR3 region has 14 residues. With 2 bases removed from V and 8 bases from J, the gap between germline ends came to 11 bases. The germline V gene has CDR1 SGHRS and CDR2 YFSETQ.

This rearrangement joins TRBV20-1 to TRBJ2-3, with TRBD2 identical over 15 bases. The length of the CDR3 is 15 residues. Germline CDR1 and CDR2: DFQATT and SNEGSKA (reference sequence). V was pared by 5 bases and J by 3 bases, with 3 bases of the junction left unmatched. The CDR3 loop is CSAYGTSGRTDTQYF. The CDR3 DNA follows: TGCAGTGCTTACGGGACTAGCGGGAGGACAGATACGCAGTATTTT.

V and J are TRBV28 and TRBJ1-5, with 8 bases aligning to TRBD1. V shed 8 bases and J 2 bases; nucleotides not matched to a gene: 5. The CDR3 contains 14 residues. From germline, CDR1 is MDHEN and CDR2 SYDVKM. CDR3 sequence: CASLKDRGNQPQHF. Written as DNA, the CDR3 is TGTGCCAGCCTTAAGGACAGGGGCAATCAGCCCCAGCATTTT.

This sequence joins TRBV5-1 and TRBJ2-7, with D unresolved. The ends were cut back, 4 bases at V and 6 bases at J, with 11 bases in the middle. Germline CDR1 reads SGHRS; CDR2 reads YFSETQ. This CDR3 comprises 12 residues. Written as DNA, the CDR3 is TGCGCCAGCAGCGGTAGTGGCGGCGAGCAGTACTTC. As protein: CASSGSGGEQYF.

This clonotype was detected only a few times. The J gene is TRBJ2-5, the V gene TRBV3-1, with a possible D match to TRBD2 (6 bases). The germline V and J ends were trimmed by 4 bases and 7 bases, with 10 bases remaining between them. The CDR3 length is 12 residues. Germline CDR1 LGHDT, CDR2 YNNKEL (reference sequence). CDR3 protein: CASSLRGGTQYF. The CDR3 region has the DNA TGTGCCAGCAGCCTTAGGGGAGGGACCCAGTACTTC.

This chain uses TRBV3-1 with TRBJ1-1, with 9 bases lining up with TRBD1. This CDR3 is 13 amino acids long. Germline CDR1 reads LGHDT; CDR2 reads YNNKEL (reference sequence). With 6 bases clipped from V and 5 bases from J, the junction kept 4 bases outside the gene matches. The CDR3 is CASRQGARTEAFF. The CDR3 nucleotides are TGTGCCAGCAGACAGGGGGCGCGGACTGAAGCTTTCTTT.

The V gene is TRBV12-3 or TRBV12-4, the J gene TRBJ2-1; D possibly corresponds to TRBD2 (6 bases). This CDR3 comprises 13 residues. Trimming took off 6 bases at V and 7 bases at J, with 13 bases between the two ends. DNA for the CDR3: TGTGCCAGCAGCGGCCCCCGGGGGAATGAGCAGTTCTTC. Amino acid sequence: CASSGPRGNEQFF.